This T cell receptor (beta chain) was recovered during a study of OX40 agonist ivuxolimab in advanced cancers. Study context: Intravenous ivuxolimab was administered to patients every 2 weeks at 0.01 to 10 mg/kg.

CDR3 length equals 12 residues. CDR1 PRHDT and CDR2 FYEKMQ come from the germline V gene (reference sequence). V was trimmed by 5 bases and J by 1 base, leaving 6 bases between them. Clones were read by immunoSEQ multiplex PCR, and TCRdb kept only the in-frame ones, dropping some. The sample lists fewer than 100,000 clones, about nine tenths occurring once. The specimen comprised CD4+ or CD8+ T cells sorted from blood, sampled in a trial of the OX40 agonist ivuxolimab. The gene calls are TRBV13 and TRBJ2-7; D is undetermined. The receptor's source is an adult with an advanced solid tumor such as melanoma, head and neck, liver or kidney cancer. This CDR3 is CASSRTSYEQYF. The CDR3 DNA follows: TGTGCCAGCAGCCGGACGTCCTACGAGCAGTACTTC.